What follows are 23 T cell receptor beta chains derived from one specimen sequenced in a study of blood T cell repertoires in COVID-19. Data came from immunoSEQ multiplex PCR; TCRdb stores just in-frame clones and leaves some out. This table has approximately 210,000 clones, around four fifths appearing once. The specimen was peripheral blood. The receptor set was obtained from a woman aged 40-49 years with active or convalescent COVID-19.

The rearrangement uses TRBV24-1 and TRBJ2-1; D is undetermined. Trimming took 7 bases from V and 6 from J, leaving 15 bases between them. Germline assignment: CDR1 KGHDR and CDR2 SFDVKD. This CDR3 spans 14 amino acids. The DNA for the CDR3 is TGTGCCACCAGCCTGGCGGCGGCTCGCAATGAGCAGTTCTTC. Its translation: CATSLAAARNEQFF.

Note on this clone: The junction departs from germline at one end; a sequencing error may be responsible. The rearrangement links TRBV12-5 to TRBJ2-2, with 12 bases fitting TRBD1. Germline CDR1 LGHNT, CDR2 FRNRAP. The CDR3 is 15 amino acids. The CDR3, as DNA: TGTGCTAGTGGCTTGGGACAGGGGGCGGTCGGGGAGCTGTTTTTT. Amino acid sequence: CASGLGQGAVGELFF.

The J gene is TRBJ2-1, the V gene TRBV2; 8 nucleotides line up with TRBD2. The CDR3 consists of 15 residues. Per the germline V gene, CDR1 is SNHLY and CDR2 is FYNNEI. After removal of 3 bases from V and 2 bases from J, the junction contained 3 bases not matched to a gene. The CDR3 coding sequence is TGTGCCAGCAGTGAGGCGGGAGGACCCTACAATGAGCAGTTCTTC. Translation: CASSEAGGPYNEQFF.

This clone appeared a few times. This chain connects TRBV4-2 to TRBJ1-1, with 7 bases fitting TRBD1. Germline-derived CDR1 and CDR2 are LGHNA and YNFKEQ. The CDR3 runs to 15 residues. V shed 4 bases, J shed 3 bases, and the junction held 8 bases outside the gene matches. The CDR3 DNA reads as TGTGCCAGCAGCCCACAGACAGGGCTGGACACTGAAGCTTTCTTT. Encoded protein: CASSPQTGLDTEAFF.

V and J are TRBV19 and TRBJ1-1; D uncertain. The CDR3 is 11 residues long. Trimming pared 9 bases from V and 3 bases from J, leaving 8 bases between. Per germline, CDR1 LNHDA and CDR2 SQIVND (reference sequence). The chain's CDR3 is CASGVYTEAFF. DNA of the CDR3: TGTGCCAGCGGGGTGTACACTGAAGCTTTCTTT.

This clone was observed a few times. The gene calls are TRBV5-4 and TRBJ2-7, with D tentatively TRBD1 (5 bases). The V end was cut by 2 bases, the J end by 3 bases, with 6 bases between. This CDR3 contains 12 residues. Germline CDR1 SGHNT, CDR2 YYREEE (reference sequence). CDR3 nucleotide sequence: TGTGCCAGCAGCTTTGACAGCTACGAGCAGTACTTC. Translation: CASSFDSYEQYF. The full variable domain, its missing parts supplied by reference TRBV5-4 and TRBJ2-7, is ETGVTQSPTHLIKTRGQQVTLRCSSQSGHNTVSWYQQALGQGPQFIFQYYREEENGRGNFPPRFSGLQFPNYSSELNVNALELDDSALYLCASSFDSYEQYFGPGTRLTVT.

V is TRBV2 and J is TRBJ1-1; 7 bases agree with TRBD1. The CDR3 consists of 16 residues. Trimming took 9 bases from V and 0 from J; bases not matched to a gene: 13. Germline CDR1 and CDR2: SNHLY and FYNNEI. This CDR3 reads CASIRGRETLNTEAFF. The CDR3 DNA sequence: TGTGCCAGTATAAGGGGGCGAGAGACTCTGAACACTGAAGCTTTCTTT.

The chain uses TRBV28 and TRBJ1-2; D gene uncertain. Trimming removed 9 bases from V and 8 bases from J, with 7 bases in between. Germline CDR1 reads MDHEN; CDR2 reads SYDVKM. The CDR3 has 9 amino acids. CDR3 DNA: TGTGCCAGTGGGAGCGGCTACACCTTC. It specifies CASGSGYTF.

The CDR3 loop reads CASSESFNYGYTF. The DNA of the CDR3 is TGTGCCAGCAGTGAAAGCTTTAACTATGGCTACACCTTC. The chain carries TRBV6-1 and TRBJ1-2; the D is unclear. Germline loops: CDR1 MNHNS, CDR2 SASEGT. The V end lost 2 bases, the J end lost 1 base, and 5 bases lay between the germline ends. CDR3 length: 13 amino acids.

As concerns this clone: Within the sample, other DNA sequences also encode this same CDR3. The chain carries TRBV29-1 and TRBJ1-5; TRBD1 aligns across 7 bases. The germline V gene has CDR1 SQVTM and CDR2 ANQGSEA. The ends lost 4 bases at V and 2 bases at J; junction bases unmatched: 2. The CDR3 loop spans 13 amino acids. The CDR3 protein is CSVGTGGNQPQHF. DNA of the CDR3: TGCAGCGTTGGGACAGGAGGCAATCAGCCCCAGCATTTT.

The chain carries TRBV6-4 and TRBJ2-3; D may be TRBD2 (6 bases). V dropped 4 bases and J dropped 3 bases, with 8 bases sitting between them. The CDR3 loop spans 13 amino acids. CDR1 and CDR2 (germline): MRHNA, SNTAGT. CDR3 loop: CASSVEGTDTQYF. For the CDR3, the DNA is TGTGCCAGCAGTGTGGAGGGGACAGATACGCAGTATTTT.

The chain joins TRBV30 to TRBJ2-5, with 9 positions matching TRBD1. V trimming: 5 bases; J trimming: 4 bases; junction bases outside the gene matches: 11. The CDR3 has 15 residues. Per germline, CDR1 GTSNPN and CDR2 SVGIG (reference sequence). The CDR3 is CAWEPDRGPRETQYF. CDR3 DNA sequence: TGTGCCTGGGAGCCGGACAGGGGCCCTAGAGAGACCCAGTACTTC.

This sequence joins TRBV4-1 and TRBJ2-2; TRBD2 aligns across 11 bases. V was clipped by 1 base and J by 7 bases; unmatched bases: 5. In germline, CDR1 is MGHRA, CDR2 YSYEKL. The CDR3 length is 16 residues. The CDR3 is CASSQVTSGNGGELFF. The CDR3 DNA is TGCGCCAGCAGCCAAGTGACTAGCGGGAATGGCGGGGAGCTGTTTTTT.

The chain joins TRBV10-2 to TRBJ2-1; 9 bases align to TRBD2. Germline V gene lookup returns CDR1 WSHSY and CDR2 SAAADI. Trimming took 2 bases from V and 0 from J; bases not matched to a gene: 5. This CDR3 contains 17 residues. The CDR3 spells CASSEVLAGTSYNEQFF. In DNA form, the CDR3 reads TGCGCCAGCAGTGAGGTTCTAGCGGGAACCTCCTACAATGAGCAGTTCTTC.

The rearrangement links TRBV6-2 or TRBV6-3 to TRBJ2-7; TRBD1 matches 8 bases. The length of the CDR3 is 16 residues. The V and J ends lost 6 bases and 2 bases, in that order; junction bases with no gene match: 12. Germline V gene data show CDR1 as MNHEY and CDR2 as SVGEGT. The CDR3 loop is CASSRPTGELTYEQYF. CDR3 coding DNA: TGTGCCAGCAGCCGACCGACAGGGGAATTGACCTACGAGCAGTACTTC.

This CDR3 is CASSLGGLSPLHF. The CDR3 nucleotides read TGTGCCAGCAGTTTGGGGGGGCTTTCACCCCTCCACTTT. The V gene is TRBV14, the J gene TRBJ1-6, with a weak D call TRBD1 (6 bases). The germline gives CDR1 SGHDN, CDR2 FVKESK. V gave up 6 bases and J gave up 9 bases, with 12 bases separating them. The CDR3 spans 13 residues.

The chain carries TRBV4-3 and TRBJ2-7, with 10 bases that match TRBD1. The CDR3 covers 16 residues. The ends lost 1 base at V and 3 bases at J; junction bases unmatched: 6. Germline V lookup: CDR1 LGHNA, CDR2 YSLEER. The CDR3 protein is CASSQVGTGAIYEQYF. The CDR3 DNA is TGCGCCAGCAGCCAAGTTGGGACAGGGGCGATCTACGAGCAGTACTTC.

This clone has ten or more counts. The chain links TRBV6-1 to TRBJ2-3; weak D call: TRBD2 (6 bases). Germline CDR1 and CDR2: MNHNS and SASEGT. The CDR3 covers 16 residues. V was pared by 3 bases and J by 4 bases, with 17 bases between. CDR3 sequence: CASSDRTDGRPDTQYF. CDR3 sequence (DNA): TGTGCCAGCAGTGACCGGACCGATGGGAGGCCAGATACGCAGTATTTT.

The CDR3 coding sequence is TGTGCCAGCAGGATCTCCGGGACAGTCTATGGCTACACCTTC. The encoded protein is CASRISGTVYGYTF. V usage is TRBV27 and J usage is TRBJ1-2; TRBD1 agrees at 7 bases. The length of the CDR3 is 14 residues. J lost 4 bases, V lost 6 bases, and 8 bases had no gene match. Germline lookup yields CDR1 MNHEY and CDR2 SMNVEV (reference sequence).

The CDR3: CASSRGGGYRIYGYTF. The CDR3 bases are TGTGCCAGCAGCCGAGGGGGGGGTTATCGTATCTATGGCTACACCTTC. This chain connects TRBV14 to TRBJ1-2; maybe TRBD1 (6 bases). The CDR3 spans 16 residues. Germline lookup yields CDR1 SGHDN and CDR2 FVKESK. The V end lost 4 bases, the J end lost 4 bases, and 19 bases lay between the germline ends.

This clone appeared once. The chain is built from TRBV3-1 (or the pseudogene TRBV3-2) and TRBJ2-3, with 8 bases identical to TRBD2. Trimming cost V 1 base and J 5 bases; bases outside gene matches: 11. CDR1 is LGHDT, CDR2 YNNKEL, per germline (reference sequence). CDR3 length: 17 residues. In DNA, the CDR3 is TGTGCCAGCAGCCAAGCCAGCTTGACTAGCGTAAAAGATACGCAGTATTTT. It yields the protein CASSQASLTSVKDTQYF.

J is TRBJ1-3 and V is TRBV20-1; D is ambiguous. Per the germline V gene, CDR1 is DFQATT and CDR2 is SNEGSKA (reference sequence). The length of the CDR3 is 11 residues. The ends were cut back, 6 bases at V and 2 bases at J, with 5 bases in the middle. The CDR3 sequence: CSALTGNTIYF. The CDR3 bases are TGCAGTGCCTTAACTGGAAACACCATATATTTT.

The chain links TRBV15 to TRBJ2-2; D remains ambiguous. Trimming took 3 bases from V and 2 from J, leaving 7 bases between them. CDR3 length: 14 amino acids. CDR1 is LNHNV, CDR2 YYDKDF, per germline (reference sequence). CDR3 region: CATSRTENTGELFF. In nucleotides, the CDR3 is TGTGCCACCAGCAGGACTGAAAACACCGGGGAGCTGTTTTTT.